These 18 T cell receptor beta chains originate from one sample sequenced in a study of T cells in women clearing cervical HPV infection. TCRdb's table, derived via immunoSEQ multiplex PCR, lists solely in-frame clones and lacks some. Here the sample table reports roughly 28,000 clones. Source material: blood buffy coat. These receptors all stem from a woman aged 18 to 69 with a cervical HPV16 infection that either progressed to CIN3+ or cleared (not recorded which).

About this clone: Read data end 3 residues before the CDR3 end; the end is taken from the germline J gene. The chain uses TRBV19 and TRBJ2-2; 8 nucleotides align to TRBD2. Trimming cost V 3 bases and J 6 bases; bases outside gene matches: 12. This CDR3 spans 17 amino acids. The germline CDR1 and CDR2 sequences are LNHDA and SQIVND (reference sequence). The CDR3 loop is CASSIPPLAGEAGELFF. CDR3 DNA, as far as it was read: TGTGCCAGTAGTATCCCTCCTCTAGCGGGTGAAGCCGGGGAG.

Of note for this clone: The CDR3 is cut off 3 residues early in the read; its end comes from the germline J gene. This chain uses TRBV5-1 with TRBJ2-5, with D possibly TRBD1 on 6 matching bases. Germline-derived CDR1 and CDR2 are SGHRS and YFSETQ. The CDR3 consists of 13 residues. The germline V and J ends were trimmed by 4 bases and 5 bases, with 12 bases remaining between them. CDR3 loop: CASSVQGGETQYF. Partial CDR3 DNA: TGCGCCAGCAGCGTACAGGGTGGGGAGACC.

Comment on this clone: The read stops 3 residues short of the end of the CDR3; the missing end is completed from the germline J gene. The rearrangement uses TRBV20-1 and TRBJ1-2; D perhaps matches TRBD1 (6 bases). The CDR3 runs 14 residues. The germline V gene has CDR1 DFQATT and CDR2 SNEGSKA (reference sequence). The V gene lost 6 bases and the J gene lost 3 bases, with 17 bases spanning the gap. The CDR3 bases that were read are TGCAGTGCGCTCCGGGACAACCGAGACTATGGC. This translates into CSALRDNRDYG. The whole CDR3 reads CSALRDNRDYGYTF.

Points on this clone: The sequenced fragment ends 3 residues before the CDR3 boundary, so the rest is inferred from the germline J gene. The chain uses TRBV20-1 and TRBJ2-5; 9 nucleotides line up with TRBD2. Germline CDR1 and CDR2: DFQATT and SNEGSKA (reference sequence). The CDR3 sequence is 14 residues long. V lost 3 bases, J lost 5 bases, and 7 bases stayed unmatched. The sequenced part of the CDR3 DNA is TGCAGTGCTAGTTTAGCGGGGGTAAAGGAGACC. Encoded protein: CSASLAGVKET. The entire CDR3 protein reads CSASLAGVKETQYF.

Comments on this clone: Sequencing ends 3 residues short of the CDR3 end; the germline J gene provides the rest. This chain uses TRBV5-6 with TRBJ2-7, with D hard to call. CDR3 length equals 12 residues. Germline V CDR1 and CDR2: SGHDT, YYEEEE. V was pared by 4 bases and J by 4 bases, with 9 bases between. The sequenced CDR3 bases are TGTGCCAGCAGCATTCAGATATACGAG. Translating gives CASSIQIYE. The full CDR3 sequence reads CASSIQIYEQYF.

Comments on this clone: The read terminates 3 residues before the CDR3 end, so the remaining end is supplied by the germline J gene. This chain uses TRBV2 with TRBJ1-2, with TRBD1 matching over 9 bases. Germline V gene sequence: CDR1 SNHLY, CDR2 FYNNEI. The CDR3 length is 13 residues. The CDR3 bases that were read are TGTGCCAGCAGAGAGGACAGGGGACGGGGC. It yields the protein CASREDRGRG. The complete CDR3 reads CASREDRGRGYTF.

With regard to this clone: Coverage ceases 3 residues before the CDR3 finishes, and the germline J gene fills in the end. The V call is TRBV5-1, the J call TRBJ1-1; D is possibly TRBD1 (6 bases). Germline CDR1 is SGHRS and CDR2 is YFSETQ. Trimming cost V 3 bases and J 7 bases, with 16 bases left between them. The CDR3 length is 14 residues. CDR3 protein: CASSSNRAGIEAFF. The CDR3 bases that were read are TGCGCCAGCAGCTCGAACAGGGCCGGGATTGAA. Filled out from reference TRBV5-1 and TRBJ1-1, the complete variable domain reads KAGVTQTPRYLIKTRGQQVTLSCSPISGHRSVSWYQQTPGQGLQFLFEYFSETQRNKGNFPGRFSGRQFSNSRSEMNVSTLELGDSALYLCASSSNRAGIEAFFGQGTRLTVV.

The CDR3 protein is CASSEPQTNYGYTF. The CDR3 DNA, read in part, is TGTGCCAGCAGTGAACCTCAGACTAACTATGGC. The gene calls are TRBV6-1 and TRBJ1-2; D unresolved. The read stops 3 residues short of the end of the CDR3; the missing end is completed from the germline J gene. The CDR3 contains 14 residues. Germline CDR1 and CDR2: MNHNS and SASEGT. With 2 bases removed from V and 0 bases from J, the gap between germline ends came to 7 bases.

With regard to this clone: The observed sequence ends 3 residues before the CDR3 terminus, with the missing tail filled in from the germline J gene. The chain combines TRBV5-1 with TRBJ2-5; D might be TRBD2 (7 bases). Trimming left V 0 bases short and J 6 bases short, with 15 bases between. This CDR3 has 15 residues. CDR1 and CDR2 from the germline V gene are SGHRS and YFSETQ. The covered CDR3 bases are TGCGCCAGCAGCTTGGAGGGGGGGCCTCTAAAGACC. Translation: CASSLEGGPLKT. The full CDR3 sequence reads CASSLEGGPLKTQYF.

As to this clone: The read ends 3 residues before the CDR3 terminus; that terminus is restored from the germline J gene. The genes are TRBV20-1 and TRBJ2-5; a possible D gene is TRBD1 (8 bases). The germline gives CDR1 DFQATT, CDR2 SNEGSKA (reference sequence). V lost 5 bases, J lost 6 bases, and 16 bases lay in between. The CDR3 has 13 amino acids. The CDR3 bases that were read are TGCAGTGCTGGTTTACAGGGGGGGAAGACC. As protein: CSAGLQGGKT. The entire CDR3 sequence reads CSAGLQGGKTQYF.

To note about this clone: The sequenced fragment ends 3 residues before the CDR3 boundary, so the rest is inferred from the germline J gene. This chain links TRBV5-1 with TRBJ2-6; 10 bases are a match to TRBD1. Germline V gene data show CDR1 as SGHRS and CDR2 as YFSETQ. This CDR3 is built from 17 residues. Trimming removed 2 bases from V and 4 bases from J; junction bases left unmatched: 6. The CDR3 DNA, read in part, is TGCGCCAGCAGCTTAGGGACAGGGGTAATGGGGGCCAACGTC. Its protein product is CASSLGTGVMGANV. The entire CDR3 reads CASSLGTGVMGANVLTF. The complete variable domain, with remaining parts taken from reference TRBV5-1 and TRBJ2-6, reads KAGVTQTPRYLIKTRGQQVTLSCSPISGHRSVSWYQQTPGQGLQFLFEYFSETQRNKGNFPGRFSGRQFSNSRSEMNVSTLELGDSALYLCASSLGTGVMGANVLTFGAGSRLTVL.

Comment on this clone: The sequence runs out 3 residues before the end of the CDR3; the remainder is reconstructed from the germline J gene. This chain links TRBV29-1 with TRBJ1-2; 9 bases line up with TRBD1. V shed 4 bases, J shed 1 base, and the junction held 7 bases outside the gene matches. Germline V lookup: CDR1 SQVTM, CDR2 ANQGSEA. This CDR3 is built from 15 residues. CDR3 DNA (partial): TGCAGCGTTGTAATACAGGGGGCCGATAACTATGGC. It encodes CSVVIQGADNYG. The entire CDR3 reads CSVVIQGADNYGYTF. The whole variable domain, filled in from reference TRBV29-1 and TRBJ1-2, reads SAVISQKPSRDICQRGTSLTIQCQVDSQVTMMFWYRQQPGQSLTLIATANQGSEATYESGFVIDKFPISRPNLTFSTLTVSNMSPEDSSIYLCSVVIQGADNYGYTFGSGTRLTVV.

As for this clone: The CDR3 end is not reached by the read, which stops 3 residues before it; the germline J gene fills it in. The J gene is TRBJ1-1, the V gene TRBV30, with 8 bases matching TRBD1. CDR1 is GTSNPN, CDR2 SVGIG, per germline (reference sequence). The trim removed 0 bases at V and 6 bases at J, leaving 9 bases unmatched. CDR3 length: 15 residues. The CDR3 bases that were read are TGTGCCTGGAGTGTATTGACAGGGGATCGTTCTGAA. It is translated as CAWSVLTGDRSE. The whole CDR3 sequence reads CAWSVLTGDRSEAFF.

Comments on this clone: The missing CDR3 end, 3 residues past where the read stops, is filled in from the germline J gene. The J gene is TRBJ2-1, the V gene TRBV20-1, with 9 positions matching TRBD2. The germline CDR1 and CDR2 sequences are DFQATT and SNEGSKA (reference sequence). J lost 7 bases, V lost 2 bases, and 12 bases had no gene match. This CDR3 contains 16 residues. Partial CDR3 DNA: TGCAGTGCTAGACTCCCGCAGCGGGAGGCCATAAATGAG. Translation gives CSARLPQREAINE. The CDR3 in its entirety is CSARLPQREAINEQFF.

A note on this clone: The read ends 3 residues shy of where the CDR3 ends; the end is completed using the germline J gene. This chain links TRBV12-3 or TRBV12-4 with TRBJ2-5; possible D gene TRBD1, 5 bases. The CDR3 extends over 14 amino acids. Trimming shortened V by 6 bases and J by 4 bases, and 15 bases separated the two germline ends. The DNA read from the CDR3 is TGTGCCAGCAGGCGGTCGTCAGGGCGAGAGACC. It yields the protein CASRRSSGRET. The entire CDR3 protein is CASRRSSGRETQYF.

To note about this clone: The read terminates 3 residues ahead of where the CDR3 ends, so the germline J gene completes it. J is TRBJ1-3 and V is TRBV7-2; D may be TRBD1 (5 bases). V was shortened by 7 bases and J by 5 bases, with 15 bases between the two germline ends. The germline V gene has CDR1 SGHTA and CDR2 FQGNSA. The CDR3 is 14 amino acids. The CDR3 loop reads CASTYPQERNTIYF. The sequenced part of the CDR3 DNA is TGTGCCAGCACCTACCCACAGGAGCGAAACACC.

Of note for this clone: The junction departs from germline at one end; a sequencing error may be responsible. The read ends 3 residues before the CDR3 terminus; that terminus is restored from the germline J gene. V usage is TRBV2 and J usage is TRBJ1-2; D unresolved. This CDR3 contains 14 residues. Per germline, CDR1 SNHLY and CDR2 FYNNEI. Partial CDR3 DNA: TGTGCCAGTAGTGAGGAGGGCAGACCCTATGGC. Translation: CASSEEGRPYG. The CDR3, in full, reads CASSEEGRPYGYTF. Complete variable domain (other parts from reference TRBV2 and TRBJ1-2): EPEVTQTPSHQVTQMGQEVILRCVPISNHLYFYWYRQILGQKVEFLVSFYNNEISEKSEIFDDQFSVERPDGSNFTLKIRSTKLEDSAMYFCASSEEGRPYGYTFGSGTRLTVV.

A word on this clone: The CDR3 end is not reached by the read, which stops 3 residues before it; the germline J gene fills it in. This chain links TRBV19 with TRBJ1-5; 7 bases line up with TRBD1. V trimming: 5 bases; J trimming: 4 bases; junction bases outside the gene matches: 8. Looked up from germline, CDR1 is LNHDA and CDR2 is SQIVND (reference sequence). The CDR3 runs 15 residues. The CDR3 is CASSLLDRANQPQHF. CDR3 DNA (partial): TGTGCCAGTAGTCTCCTCGACAGGGCAAATCAGCCC. The variable domain in full, completed from reference TRBV19 and TRBJ1-5, reads DGGITQSPKYLFRKEGQNVTLSCEQNLNHDAMYWYRQDPGQGLRLIYYSQIVNDFQKGDIAEGYSVSREKKESFPLTVTSAQKNPTAFYLCASSLLDRANQPQHFGDGTRLSIL.